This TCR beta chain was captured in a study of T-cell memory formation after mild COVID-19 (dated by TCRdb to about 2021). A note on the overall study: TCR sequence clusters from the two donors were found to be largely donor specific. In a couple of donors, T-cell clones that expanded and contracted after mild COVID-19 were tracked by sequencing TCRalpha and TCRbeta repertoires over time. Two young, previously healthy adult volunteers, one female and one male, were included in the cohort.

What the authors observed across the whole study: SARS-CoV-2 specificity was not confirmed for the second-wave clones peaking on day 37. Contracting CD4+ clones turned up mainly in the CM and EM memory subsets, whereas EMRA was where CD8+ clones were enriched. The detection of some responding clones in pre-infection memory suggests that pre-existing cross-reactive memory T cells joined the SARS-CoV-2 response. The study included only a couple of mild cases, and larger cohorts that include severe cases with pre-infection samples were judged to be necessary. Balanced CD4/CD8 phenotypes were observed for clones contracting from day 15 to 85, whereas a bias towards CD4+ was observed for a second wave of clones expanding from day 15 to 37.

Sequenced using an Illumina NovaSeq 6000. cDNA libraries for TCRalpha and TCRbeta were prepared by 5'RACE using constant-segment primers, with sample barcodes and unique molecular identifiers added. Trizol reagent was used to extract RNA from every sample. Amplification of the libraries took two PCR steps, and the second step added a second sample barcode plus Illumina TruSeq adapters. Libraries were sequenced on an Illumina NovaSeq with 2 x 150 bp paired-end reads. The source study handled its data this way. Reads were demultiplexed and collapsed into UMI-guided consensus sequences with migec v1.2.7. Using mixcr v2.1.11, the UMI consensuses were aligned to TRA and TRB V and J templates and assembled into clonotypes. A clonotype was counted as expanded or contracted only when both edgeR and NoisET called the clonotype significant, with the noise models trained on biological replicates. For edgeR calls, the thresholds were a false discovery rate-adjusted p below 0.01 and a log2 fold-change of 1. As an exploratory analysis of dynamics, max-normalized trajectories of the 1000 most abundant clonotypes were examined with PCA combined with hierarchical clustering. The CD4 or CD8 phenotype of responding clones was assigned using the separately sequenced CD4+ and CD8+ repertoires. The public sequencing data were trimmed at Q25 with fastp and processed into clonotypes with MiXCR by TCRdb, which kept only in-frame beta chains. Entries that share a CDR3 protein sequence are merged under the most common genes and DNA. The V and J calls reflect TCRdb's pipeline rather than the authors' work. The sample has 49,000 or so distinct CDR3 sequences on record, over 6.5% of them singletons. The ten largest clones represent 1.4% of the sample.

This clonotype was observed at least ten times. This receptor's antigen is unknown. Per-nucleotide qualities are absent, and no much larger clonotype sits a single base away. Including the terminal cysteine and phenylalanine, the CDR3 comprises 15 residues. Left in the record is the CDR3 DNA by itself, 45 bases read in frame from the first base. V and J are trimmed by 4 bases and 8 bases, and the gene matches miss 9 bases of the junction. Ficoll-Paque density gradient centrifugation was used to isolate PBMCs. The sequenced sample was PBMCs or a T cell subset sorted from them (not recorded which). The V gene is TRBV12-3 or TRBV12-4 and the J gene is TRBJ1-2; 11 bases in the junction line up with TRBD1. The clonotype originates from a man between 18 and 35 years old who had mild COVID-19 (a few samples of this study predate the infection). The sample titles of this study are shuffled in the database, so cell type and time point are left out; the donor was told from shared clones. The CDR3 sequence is CASSYPGQGVGGYTF. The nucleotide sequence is TGTGCCAGCAGTTACCCGGGACAGGGGGTCGGGGGCTACACCTTC.